Given below is one T cell receptor (beta chain) in context. This entry is derived from a study of high-grade serous ovarian cancer treatment subgroups. Tumor tissue was taken before any definitive surgery or chemotherapy was given. This CDR3 has 12 residues. The V and J ends lost 7 bases and 6 bases respectively, with 9 bases between them. Germline V gives CDR1 MDHEN, CDR2 SYDVKM. Data came from immunoSEQ multiplex PCR; TCRdb stores just in-frame clones and leaves some out. The data hold over 2,000 clones, with over 70% observed a single time. The receptor comes from a human donor with high-grade serous ovarian cancer. Sequencing was performed on tumor tissue. The chain combines TRBV28 with TRBJ2-2; D is ambiguous. The CDR3 region is CASTSSAGELFF. DNA for the CDR3: TGTGCCAGCACCTCAAGCGCCGGGGAGCTGTTTTTT.